These 25 T cell receptor beta chains were all obtained from the same sample, sequenced in a study of shared clonotypes between healthy human individuals. Sequenced by immunoSEQ multiplex PCR; TCRdb stores in-frame clones only, minus some. The data show more than 550,000 clones, 55% to 75% seen once. The material sequenced was memory CD4+ T cells sorted from blood. Subset: CD45RA-negative fraction. These receptors all stem from a woman aged 25-40 years in good health.

This chain uses TRBV4-1 with TRBJ2-5; no clear D gene. Germline lookup yields CDR1 MGHRA and CDR2 YSYEKL. The germline V and J ends were trimmed by 3 bases and 5 bases, with 13 bases remaining between them. This CDR3 is built from 14 residues. The CDR3 DNA sequence: TGCGCCAGCAGCCACCCTCTGGTGGGGGAGACCCAGTACTTC. Protein product: CASSHPLVGETQYF.

The chain combines TRBV11-2 with TRBJ2-3, with TRBD2 matching 11 bases. This CDR3 spans 15 amino acids. V lost 1 base to trimming and J lost 4 bases; unmatched junction nucleotides: 1. The germline V gene has CDR1 SGHAT and CDR2 FQNNGV. The CDR3 nucleotides are TGTGCCAGCAGCTTAGTAGCGGGAGGGGCAGATACGCAGTATTTT. This gives the protein CASSLVAGGADTQYF. The variable domain in full, completed from reference TRBV11-2 and TRBJ2-3, reads EAGVAQSPRYKIIEKRQSVAFWCNPISGHATLYWYQQILGQGPKLLIQFQNNGVVDDSQLPKDRFSAERLKGVDSTLKIQPAKLEDSAVYLCASSLVAGGADTQYFGPGTRLTVL.

The chain has TRBV6-1 and TRBJ1-4, with D hard to call. V gave up 1 base and J gave up 7 bases, with 10 bases separating them. The CDR3 is 14 residues long. The germline gives CDR1 MNHNS, CDR2 SASEGT. CDR3 in amino acids: CASSEVFRGEKLFF. CDR3 nucleotide sequence: TGTGCCAGCAGTGAAGTTTTCCGCGGTGAAAAACTGTTTTTT.

The J gene is TRBJ2-7, the V gene TRBV5-4; 10 bases align to TRBD1. Germline V lookup: CDR1 SGHNT, CDR2 YYREEE (reference sequence). Trimming cost V 2 bases and J 4 bases; bases outside gene matches: 6. The CDR3 covers 15 residues. This chain's CDR3 is CASSLGDRGQYEQYF. The DNA for the CDR3 is TGTGCCAGCAGCTTAGGAGACAGGGGGCAATACGAGCAGTACTTC.

The rearrangement uses TRBV7-9 and TRBJ2-1, with 10 bases that match TRBD1. J gave up 5 bases and V 7 bases, and 5 bases lay outside the gene matches. CDR3 size: 14 residues. The V gene's germline CDR1 is SEHNR and CDR2 FQNEAQ (reference sequence). The CDR3 DNA reads TGTGCCAGCACCAGGACAGGGGGGGACAATGAGCAGTTCTTC. Translated: CASTRTGGDNEQFF.

The table lists this clone with a few counts. The chain carries TRBV7-9 and TRBJ2-7, with 7 nucleotides matching TRBD1. With 8 bases clipped from V and 5 bases from J, the junction kept 9 bases outside the gene matches. The CDR3 totals 13 residues. CDR1 and CDR2 (germline): SEHNR, FQNEAQ (reference sequence). CDR3 DNA sequence: TGTGCCAGCCGACAGGGTTGGGGCGACGAGCAGTACTTC. Protein sequence: CASRQGWGDEQYF.

This chain links TRBV7-3 with TRBJ2-1, with a possible D match to TRBD2 (6 bases). CDR3 length: 14 amino acids. Germline V lookup: CDR1 SGHTA, CDR2 FQGTGA. Between the trimmed V and J ends, which lost 4 bases and 6 bases, there was a span of 13 bases. The CDR3 DNA follows: TGTGCCAGCAGCTCCGCGACCGGGAGCAATGAGCAGTTCTTC. Its protein product is CASSSATGSNEQFF.

The chain joins TRBV19 to TRBJ2-6; D is undetermined. The CDR3 is made up of 15 amino acids. Trimming took 5 bases from V and 0 from J, leaving 8 bases between them. Germline CDR1 reads LNHDA; CDR2 reads SQIVND (reference sequence). The CDR3 sequence is CASSGFLSGANVLTF. In DNA form, the CDR3 reads TGTGCCAGTAGTGGGTTCCTCTCTGGGGCCAACGTCCTGACTTTC.

This clone was observed many times. Other DNA sequences from this sample encode an identical CDR3 as well. The chain carries TRBV4-1 and TRBJ1-5; D is possibly TRBD1 (6 bases). The CDR3 covers 14 residues. The V gene's germline CDR1 is MGHRA and CDR2 YSYEKL. Trimming cost V 3 bases and J 4 bases, with 10 bases left between them. DNA for the CDR3: TGCGCCAGCAGCCAGGATCAGGGGAATCAGCCCCAGCATTTT. Translated: CASSQDQGNQPQHF.

This clone has just one count. The chain combines TRBV2 with TRBJ2-5; D unclear. CDR1 and CDR2 from the germline V gene are SNHLY and FYNNEI. The CDR3 spans 11 residues. V shed 7 bases and J shed 4 bases, with 7 bases lying between them. DNA for the CDR3: TGTGCCAGCACCGCGTTAGAGACCCAGTACTTC. This encodes CASTALETQYF.

This chain joins TRBV7-9 and TRBJ1-4; D uncertain. Per germline, CDR1 SEHNR and CDR2 FQNEAQ (reference sequence). Trimming took 5 bases from V and 7 from J, leaving 8 bases between them. The CDR3 spans 12 residues. The CDR3 coding sequence is TGTGCCAGCAGCGGCTACACTGAAAAACTGTTTTTT. It is translated as CASSGYTEKLFF.

The chain couples TRBV6-6 to TRBJ1-3; D gene unclear. Germline values: CDR1 MNHNY, CDR2 SVGAGI (reference sequence). Trimming cost V 9 bases and J 0 bases, with 6 bases left between them. The CDR3 is made up of 12 amino acids. Here the CDR3 reads CASFNSGNTIYF. CDR3 nucleotides: TGTGCCAGTTTCAACTCTGGAAACACCATATATTTT.

The chain joins TRBV2 to TRBJ2-7; D assignment may be TRBD1 or TRBD2 (5 bases each). Trimming pared 8 bases from V and 0 bases from J, leaving 14 bases between. Germline loops: CDR1 SNHLY, CDR2 FYNNEI. The length of the CDR3 is 14 residues. The CDR3 DNA follows: TGTGCCAGCTCCTTGGGGGAAAGCTCCTACGAGCAGTACTTC. Protein: CASSLGESSYEQYF.

The chain combines TRBV10-1 with TRBJ2-7; the D gene is possibly TRBD1 (5 bases). The CDR3 runs to 13 residues. Germline-derived CDR1 and CDR2 are WNHNN and SYGVQD (reference sequence). V was clipped by 6 bases and J by 2 bases, with 11 bases between them. Written as DNA, the CDR3 is TGCGCCAGCAGCGAGACAGCCGCCTACGAGCAGTACTTC. Residues: CASSETAAYEQYF.

V usage is TRBV28 and J usage is TRBJ2-7; tentative D call: TRBD1 (6 bases). Germline V gene sequence: CDR1 MDHEN, CDR2 SYDVKM. The CDR3 is made up of 14 amino acids. Trimming cost V 8 bases and J 2 bases, with 16 bases left between them. In DNA form, the CDR3 reads TGTGCCAGCTGTCTGAGAGGACAGACCTACGAGCAGTACTTC. Protein product: CASCLRGQTYEQYF.

V gene TRBV5-4 combines with J gene TRBJ2-2; 7 bases are a match to TRBD1. The junction had 5 bases not matched to a gene; V was cut back by 4 bases and J by 2 bases. The germline V gene encodes CDR1 SGHNT and CDR2 YYREEE (reference sequence). CDR3 length: 15 residues. CDR3 region: CASSRDSLNTGELFF. The CDR3 nucleotides are TGTGCCAGCAGCAGGGACAGCCTCAACACCGGGGAGCTGTTTTTT.

The V and J genes are TRBV4-1 and TRBJ2-3; D is unclear. Germline V gene data show CDR1 as MGHRA and CDR2 as YSYEKL. The CDR3 sequence is 14 residues long. V gave up 0 bases and J gave up 4 bases, with 8 bases separating them. CDR3 amino acids: CASSQDIAADTQYF. As DNA, the CDR3 is TGCGCCAGCAGCCAAGATATAGCTGCAGATACGCAGTATTTT.

The chain joins TRBV11-3 to TRBJ2-2, with D perhaps given as TRBD1 or TRBD2 (6 bases each). The CDR3 is 13 residues long. The ends were cut back, 8 bases at V and 4 bases at J, with 11 bases in the middle. Germline V gene data show CDR1 as SGHNT and CDR2 as YENEEA. The CDR3 reads CASHGGGTGELFF. CDR3 coding DNA: TGTGCCAGCCACGGAGGGGGCACCGGGGAGCTGTTTTTT.

The chain combines TRBV6-5 with TRBJ1-1; D unclear. V was shortened by 2 bases and J by 1 base, with 5 bases between the two germline ends. Per germline, CDR1 MNHEY and CDR2 SVGAGI. The CDR3 is 13 amino acids. CDR3 bases: TGTGCCAGCAGTTACGAAGAGAACACTGAAGCTTTCTTT. Residues: CASSYEENTEAFF.

Concerning this clone: Other DNA sequences in the same sample also yield this CDR3. J is TRBJ2-3 and V is TRBV27; 9 bases agree with TRBD1. CDR1 is MNHEY and CDR2 is SMNVEV in the germline V gene (reference sequence). This CDR3 is built from 14 residues. The V segment lost 3 bases and the J segment 4 bases; nucleotides outside the gene matches: 2. The DNA of the CDR3 is TGTGCCAGCAGTTTGGGACAGGGTTCAGATACGCAGTATTTT. Translated: CASSLGQGSDTQYF.

The sample holds one count of this clone. The rearrangement links TRBV25-1 to TRBJ2-7; D uncertain. The CDR3 runs 14 residues. Germline assignment: CDR1 MGHDK and CDR2 SYGVNS. V was shortened by 10 bases and J by 4 bases, with 20 bases between the two germline ends. The CDR3 sequence is CATMGRVSGYEQYF. The CDR3 nucleotides are TGTGCCACCATGGGCCGGGTATCTGGGTACGAGCAGTACTTC.

J is TRBJ1-2 and V is TRBV21-1. TRBV21-1 is a known pseudogene. The CDR3 loop spans 16 amino acids. CDR3 amino acids: CASSKALRDLGYGYTF. CDR3 bases: TGTGCCAGCAGCAAAGCGCTGAGGGACCTTGGCTATGGCTACACCTTC.

This clone was observed a few times. CDR3 DNA: TGTGCCAGCAGCTTAGTCGGACAGGTGAACACTGAAGCTTTCTTT. Translating gives CASSLVGQVNTEAFF. This sequence joins TRBV7-8 and TRBJ1-1; 7 bases agree with TRBD1. Germline V gives CDR1 SGHVS, CDR2 FQNEAQ. The trim removed 1 base at V and 0 bases at J, leaving 2 bases unmatched. The CDR3 contains 15 residues.

V usage is TRBV5-1 and J usage is TRBJ2-5; D remains ambiguous. The end of the DNA is better explained by TRBJ2-7, so the J call may be wrong. The CDR3 contains 14 residues. Germline CDR1 and CDR2: SGHRS and YFSETQ. The CDR3 coding sequence is TGCGCCAGCAGCGATGCACTCCAAATCCACGAGCAGTACTTC. This gives the protein CASSDALQIHEQYF.

The DNA of the CDR3 is TGTGCCAGCAGTTTATCCCATGAGCAGTTCTTC. Its translation is CASSLSHEQFF. The V call is TRBV28, the J call TRBJ2-1; unclear D gene. Per the germline V gene, CDR1 is MDHEN and CDR2 is SYDVKM. V gave up 1 base and J gave up 8 bases, with 3 bases separating them. This CDR3 spans 11 amino acids.